This is a list of T cell receptor beta chains from one sample in a study of shared clonotypes between healthy human individuals. Clones were read by immunoSEQ multiplex PCR, and TCRdb kept only the in-frame ones, dropping some. The sample has roughly 1,100,000 clones, about 75% seen once; the top ten hold 1.2% to 1.5%. The sample was memory CD4+ T cells sorted from blood. All receptors derive from a man between 18 and 29 years old in good health. Both conserved end residues are trimmed from each CDR3.

CDR3aa | v_gene
ASNSQGGQPQH | TRBV2
ASSGTGQPAETQY | TRBV2
ASSRGGSNQPQH | TRBV18
ASSQGVNTEAF | TRBV4-3
ASSLSWGPQETQY | TRBV7-2
ASTFGAEKNQPQH | TRBV19
ASSRGLAGGPNTGELF | TRBV4-1
ASSSRLAGGYLDTQY | TRBV7-2
ASSTTGGNYEQY | TRBV5-1
ASSFLAVNEQF | TRBV5-1
ASSSDRGWGETQY | TRBV5-6
ASSLDGTGGSPLH | TRBV5-6
ASIHGPLTEAF | TRBV28
ASSFPGPNGEQF | TRBV5-1
ASSPGRSEMNTEAF | TRBV5-1
ASSLASGFAGNTIY | TRBV7-2
ASSRDPGANYGYT | TRBV5-1
ASSQDVDNEQF | TRBV4-2
AISESGESEAF | TRBV10-3
ASSGPQVDQPQH | TRBV6-1
ASSLSHSTDTQY | TRBV7-7
ASSDPAGGFNEQF | TRBV19
ASRRLAGASTDTQY | TRBV2
ASSSPGQGAYGYT | TRBV6-6
ASSLGALRDTDTQY | TRBV7-6
ASSLDRWQETQY | TRBV11-2
ASRTASVDNSPLH | TRBV28
ASSSREGHEQY | TRBV7-8
ASSQDSAYNSPLH | TRBV4-3
ASSLDVRNPYGYT | TRBV5-6
ASSPGPHYNEQF | TRBV9
ASSLDGGAYEQY | TRBV6-5
ASERGGSSYNEQF | TRBV11-2
ASSLPLSIANTEAF | TRBV28
ASSEGTANEKLF | TRBV6-1
ASSQGERSYNEQF | TRBV4-1
ASSAEGMASNQPQH | TRBV2
ASSYAPPPGKNIQY | TRBV6-5
ASSSQGPNEKLF | TRBV18
ASSSLNSYEQY | TRBV7-8
ASSDGGGQPQH | TRBV18
ASSRDRYEQY | TRBV28
ASGSDVGGSPLH | TRBV10-2
ASSLHRGPNYGYT | TRBV14
ASRGLAGRNIQY | TRBV5-8
ASSTTRRVPEGEQY | TRBV19
ASSPGQALDTEAF | TRBV5-1
AFHPGQIYGYT | TRBV30
ASSLGDRGDNEKLF | TRBV7-9